These T cell receptor beta chains were read from a single sample in a study of cytomegalovirus exposure and HLA in healthy donors. Using immunoSEQ multiplex PCR, the repertoire was profiled, and TCRdb retains in-frame clones only, with some absent. The sample lists more than 150,000 clones; 80% were seen once. The sequenced sample was PBMCs. The receptor set was obtained from a girl aged 10 to 17 in good health and CMV-seropositive. The CDR3 runs from the conserved cysteine through the conserved F or W. Each record gives: J gene, V gene, clone size, D gene, CDR3 DNA, CDR3 protein. The D gene is left open where the match is weak. Part of the rows lack a size; the others show once, few, many or a class for expanded clones.

TRBJ1-6 TRBV5-1 - - TGCGCCAGCAGCTTGAGAGCAGGGTCGAATTCACCCCTCCACTTT CASSLRAGSNSPLHF
TRBJ2-3 TRBV2 - TRBD2 TGTGCCAGCAGGGAATTACTAGCGGGAGGTGCAGATACGCAGTATTTT CASRELLAGGADTQYF
TRBJ2-1 TRBV5-4 few TRBD2 TGTGCCACCCGCGAGGCGGGAGGCAACAATGAGCAGTTCTTC CATREAGGNNEQFF
TRBJ2-5 TRBV19 - - TGTGCCAGTAGTAGGGCAGTCGAAGAGACCCAGTACTTC CASSRAVEETQYF
TRBJ2-5 TRBV4-2 - TRBD2 TGTGCCAGCAGCTCCCTCACTCCAGGACTAGCGGGAGGGGAGACCCAGTACTTC CASSSLTPGLAGGETQYF
TRBJ2-1 TRBV14 - TRBD2 TGTGCCAGCAGCCCCCTTGGGCTAGCGGGGTTCAATGAGCAGTTCTTC CASSPLGLAGFNEQFF
TRBJ2-4 TRBV18 - - TGTGCCAGCTCCCCTATGGGGGGAGACACAGCCAAAAACATTCAGTACTTC CASSPMGGDTAKNIQYF
TRBJ1-2 TRBV6-5 - - TGTGCCAGCAGTTACGGCACGAAAGTGAACTATGGCTACACCTTC CASSYGTKVNYGYTF
TRBJ2-3 TRBV29-1 - TRBD2 TGCAGCGTTGAGCTAGCGGCTAGCACAGATACGCAGTATTTT CSVELAASTDTQYF
TRBJ2-3 TRBV5-6 - - TGCGCCAGCAGTCCCTCCGGAGGGTTTAGCACAGATACGCAGTATTTT CASSPSGGFSTDTQYF